One T cell receptor beta chain is described in this entry. No antigen is known for it. One entry per CDR3 protein, called by TCRdb with MiXCR from the reads. The sample lists approximately 30,000 distinct CDR3 sequences; about a fifth were seen once. This sample was taken from a study of T cell repertoires in cytomegalovirus infection. Looking at the study overall: Both recently identified HLA-C-restricted and well-studied HLA-B-restricted CMV epitopes were used in the study. Study outcomes and limitations: Predominance within the ex vivo response was attributable to HLA-C-restricted CMV-specific TCR beta clonotypes.

The CDR3 is 14 residues long. Trimming took 0 bases from V and 2 from J, leaving 7 bases between them. From germline, CDR1 is LNHNV and CDR2 YYDKDF (reference sequence). J is TRBJ1-1 and V is TRBV15; D unresolved. The sample here was CD8+ T cells from cultured PBMCs, taken from culture after CMV antigen stimulation. The sequence was obtained from a human donor in good health (CMV status not recorded). Some clones in this sample may be carry-over from other donors' samples. The CDR3 nucleotides are TGTGCCACCAGCAGAGAGGATGTTAACACTGAAGCTTTCTTT. It encodes CATSREDVNTEAFF.